This T cell receptor beta chain was captured in a study of shared clonotypes between healthy human individuals. Selected positively for CCR7 and CD45RO-negative, naive CD8 cells excluded terminally differentiated effector memory CD45RA+ cells. Sequencing was performed with immunoSEQ multiplex PCR; in TCRdb, only in-frame clones are kept and a portion is missing. The sample includes some 2.1 million clones, 93% of them seen just once. Sequencing was performed on naive CD8+ T cells from PBMCs. The clonotype was recovered from a man younger than 30 in good health. Some clones in this sample may be carry-over from other donors' samples.

CDR3 residues: CASSTGVSSYEQYF. CDR3 bases: TGTGCCAGCAGTACCGGGGTTAGCTCCTACGAGCAGTACTTC. This chain connects TRBV2 to TRBJ2-7; a possible D gene is TRBD2 (5 bases). The CDR3 sequence is 14 residues long. CDR1 is SNHLY and CDR2 is FYNNEI in the germline V gene. Deletions cut 5 bases from V and 0 bases from J, with 11 bases between.